This T cell receptor (beta chain) originates from a study of shared clonotypes between healthy human individuals. Study context: Used for every donor were three CD4 naive, three CD4 memory, two CD8 naive and one CD8 memory plate.

Sequencing was performed with immunoSEQ multiplex PCR; in TCRdb, only in-frame clones are kept and a portion is missing. Seen here are under 750,000 clones, 55% to 80% observed once, and the top ten hold under 2%. Findings and limits, study-wide: The four-donor shared clonotypes exceeded non-shared clonotypes in generation probability, with non-shared ones scoring lower.

Worth noting for this clone: Antigen unknown.

The V end was cut by 6 bases, the J end by 0 bases, with 18 bases between. Germline values: CDR1 MDHEN, CDR2 SYDVKM. CDR3 size: 16 residues. The chain employs TRBV28 and TRBJ2-7; D is undetermined. The specimen sequenced was memory CD4+ T cells sorted from blood. Subset of the sample: CD45RA-negative fraction. The receptor's source is a woman between 25 and 40 years old in good health. The CDR3 loop is CASSPRVTSSSYEQYF. Here the CDR3 DNA reads TGTGCCAGCAGCCCCCGCGTTACTTCTTCCTCCTACGAGCAGTACTTC.